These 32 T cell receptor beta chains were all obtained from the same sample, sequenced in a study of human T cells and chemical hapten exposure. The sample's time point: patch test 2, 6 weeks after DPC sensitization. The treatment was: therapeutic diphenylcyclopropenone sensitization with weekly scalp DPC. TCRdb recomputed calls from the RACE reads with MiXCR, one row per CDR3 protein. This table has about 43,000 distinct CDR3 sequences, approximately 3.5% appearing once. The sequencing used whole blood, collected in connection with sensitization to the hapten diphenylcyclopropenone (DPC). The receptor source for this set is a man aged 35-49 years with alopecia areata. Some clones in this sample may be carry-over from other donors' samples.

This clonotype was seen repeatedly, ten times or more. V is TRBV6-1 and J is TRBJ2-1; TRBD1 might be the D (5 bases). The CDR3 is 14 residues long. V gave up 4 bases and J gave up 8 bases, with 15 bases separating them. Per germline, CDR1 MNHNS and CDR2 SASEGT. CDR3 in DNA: TGTGCCAGCAGTGCTCGGCAGGGTAGGGATGAGCAGTTCTTC. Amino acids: CASSARQGRDEQFF.

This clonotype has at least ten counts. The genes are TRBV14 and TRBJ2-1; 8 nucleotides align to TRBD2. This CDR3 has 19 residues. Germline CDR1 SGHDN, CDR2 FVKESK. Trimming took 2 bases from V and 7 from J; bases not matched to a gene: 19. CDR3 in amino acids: CASSQIPFGSGVKINEQFF. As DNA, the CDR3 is TGTGCCAGCAGCCAAATACCCTTTGGTAGCGGGGTTAAAATTAATGAGCAGTTCTTC.

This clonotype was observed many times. The CDR3 sequence is CASSLPLGLVNEQFF. DNA for the CDR3: TGTGCCAGCAGTTTGCCTCTGGGACTAGTAAATGAGCAGTTCTTC. The chain has TRBV12-3 or TRBV12-4 and TRBJ2-1; 8 nucleotides match TRBD2. The CDR3 extends over 15 amino acids. V shed 3 bases and J 7 bases; nucleotides not matched to a gene: 8.

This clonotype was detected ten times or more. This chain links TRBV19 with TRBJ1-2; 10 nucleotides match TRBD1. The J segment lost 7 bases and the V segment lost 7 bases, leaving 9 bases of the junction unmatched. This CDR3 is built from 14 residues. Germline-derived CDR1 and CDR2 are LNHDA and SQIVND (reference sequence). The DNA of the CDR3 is TGTGCCAGTACCCACGACAGGGGGCATGCTGGCTACACCTTC. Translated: CASTHDRGHAGYTF.

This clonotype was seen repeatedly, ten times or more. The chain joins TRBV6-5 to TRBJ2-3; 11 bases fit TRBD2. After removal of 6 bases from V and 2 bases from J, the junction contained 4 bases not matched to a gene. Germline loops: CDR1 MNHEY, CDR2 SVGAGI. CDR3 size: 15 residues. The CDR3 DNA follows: TGTGCCAGCAGCTCGGGACTAGCGGTCACAGATACGCAGTATTTT. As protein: CASSSGLAVTDTQYF.

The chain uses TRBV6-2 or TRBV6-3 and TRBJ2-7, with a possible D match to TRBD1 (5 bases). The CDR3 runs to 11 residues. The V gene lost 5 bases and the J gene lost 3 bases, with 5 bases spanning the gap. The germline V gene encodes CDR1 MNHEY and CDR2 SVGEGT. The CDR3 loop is CASSDSYEQYF. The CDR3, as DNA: TGTGCCAGCAGTGACAGCTACGAGCAGTACTTC.

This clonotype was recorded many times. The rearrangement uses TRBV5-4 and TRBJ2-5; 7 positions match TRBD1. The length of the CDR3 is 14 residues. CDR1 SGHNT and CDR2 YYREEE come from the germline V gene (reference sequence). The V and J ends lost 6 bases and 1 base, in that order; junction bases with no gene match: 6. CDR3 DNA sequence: TGTGCCAGCAAACGACAGGGAACCCAAGAGACCCAGTACTTC. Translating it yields CASKRQGTQETQYF.

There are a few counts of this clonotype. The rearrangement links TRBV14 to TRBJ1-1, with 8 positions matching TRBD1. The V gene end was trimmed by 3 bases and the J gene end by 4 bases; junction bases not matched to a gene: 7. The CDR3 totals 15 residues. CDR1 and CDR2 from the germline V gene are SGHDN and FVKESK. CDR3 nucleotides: TGTGCCAGCAGCCAGCGGACAGGGTTCGCCACTGAAGCTTTCTTT. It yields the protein CASSQRTGFATEAFF.

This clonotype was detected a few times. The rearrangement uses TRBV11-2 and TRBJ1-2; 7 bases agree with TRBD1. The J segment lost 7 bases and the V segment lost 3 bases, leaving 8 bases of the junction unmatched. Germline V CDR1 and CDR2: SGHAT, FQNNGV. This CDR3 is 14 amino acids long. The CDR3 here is CASSFRTGYSGYTF. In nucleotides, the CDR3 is TGTGCCAGCAGCTTTAGGACAGGATATTCTGGCTACACCTTC.

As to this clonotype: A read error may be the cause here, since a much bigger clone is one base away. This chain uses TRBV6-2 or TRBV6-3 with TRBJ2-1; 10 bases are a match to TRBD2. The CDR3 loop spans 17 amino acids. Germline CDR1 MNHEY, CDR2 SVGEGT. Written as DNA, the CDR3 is TGTGCCAGCAGTACACGGACTAGCGGCACACGTAACAATGAGCAGTCCTTC. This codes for CASSTRTSGTRNNEQSF.

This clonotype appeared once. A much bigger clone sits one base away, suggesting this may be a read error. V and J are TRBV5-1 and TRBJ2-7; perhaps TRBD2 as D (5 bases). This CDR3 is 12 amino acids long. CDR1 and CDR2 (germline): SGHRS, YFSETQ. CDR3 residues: CASSLTGVEQCF. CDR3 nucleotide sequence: TGCGCCAGCAGCTTGACCGGGGTCGAGCAGTGCTTC. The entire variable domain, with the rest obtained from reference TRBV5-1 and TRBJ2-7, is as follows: KAGVTQTPRYLIKTRGQQVTLSCSPISGHRSVSWYQQTPGQGLQFLFEYFSETQRNKGNFPGRFSGRQFSNSRSEMNVSTLELGDSALYLCASSLTGVEQCFGPGTRLTVT.

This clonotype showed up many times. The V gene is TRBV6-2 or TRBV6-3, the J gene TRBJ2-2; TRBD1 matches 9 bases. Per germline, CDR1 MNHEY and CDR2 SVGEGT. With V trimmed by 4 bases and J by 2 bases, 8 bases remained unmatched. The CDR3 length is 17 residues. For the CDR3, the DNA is TGTGCCAGCAGTTCGCCACAGGGGGCTCCCAACACCGGGGAGCTGTTTTTT. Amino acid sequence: CASSSPQGAPNTGELFF.

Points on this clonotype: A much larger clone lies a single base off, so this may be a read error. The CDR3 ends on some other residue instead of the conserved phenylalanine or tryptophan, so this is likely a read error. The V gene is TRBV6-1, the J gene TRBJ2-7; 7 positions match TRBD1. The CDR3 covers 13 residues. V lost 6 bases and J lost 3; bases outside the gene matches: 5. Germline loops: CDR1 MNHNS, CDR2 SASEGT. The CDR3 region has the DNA TGTGCCAGCAGAAGACAGGGTGACTACGAGCAGTACTTA. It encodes CASRRQGDYEQYL.

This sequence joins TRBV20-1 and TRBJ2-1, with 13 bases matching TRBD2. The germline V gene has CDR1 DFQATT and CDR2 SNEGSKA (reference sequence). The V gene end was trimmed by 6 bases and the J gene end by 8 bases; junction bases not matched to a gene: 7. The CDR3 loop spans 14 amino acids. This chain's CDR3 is CSATGTSGKYEQFF. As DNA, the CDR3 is TGCAGTGCGACCGGGACTAGCGGGAAGTATGAGCAGTTCTTC.

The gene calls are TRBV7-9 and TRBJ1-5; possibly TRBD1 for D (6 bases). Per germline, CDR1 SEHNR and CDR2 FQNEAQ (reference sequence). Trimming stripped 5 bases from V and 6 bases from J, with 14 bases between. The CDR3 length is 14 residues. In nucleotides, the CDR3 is TGTGCCAGCAGCCATTCAGGGGCCCTTCAGCCCCAGCATTTT. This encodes CASSHSGALQPQHF.

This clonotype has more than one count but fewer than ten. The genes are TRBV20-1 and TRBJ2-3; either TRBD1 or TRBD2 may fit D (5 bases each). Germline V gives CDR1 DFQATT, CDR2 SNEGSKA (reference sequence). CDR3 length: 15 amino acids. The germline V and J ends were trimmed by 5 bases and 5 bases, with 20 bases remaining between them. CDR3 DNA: TGCAGTGCTTCACCGGGGCTAGCAAGTGAAGATACGCAGTATTTT. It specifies CSASPGLASEDTQYF.

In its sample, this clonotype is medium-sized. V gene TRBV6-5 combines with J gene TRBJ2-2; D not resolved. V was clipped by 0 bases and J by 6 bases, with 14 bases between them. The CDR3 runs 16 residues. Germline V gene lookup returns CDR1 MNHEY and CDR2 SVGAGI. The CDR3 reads CASSYSRDFGAGELFF. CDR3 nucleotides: TGTGCCAGCAGTTACTCGAGAGACTTTGGGGCCGGGGAGCTGTTTTTT.

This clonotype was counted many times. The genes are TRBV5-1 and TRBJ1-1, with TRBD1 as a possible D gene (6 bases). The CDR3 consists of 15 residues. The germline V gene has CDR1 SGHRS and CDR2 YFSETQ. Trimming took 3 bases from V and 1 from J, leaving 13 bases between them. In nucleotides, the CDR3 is TGCGCCAGCAGCTGGGCAGGGGCCGAGAACACTGAAGCTTTCTTT. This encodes CASSWAGAENTEAFF.

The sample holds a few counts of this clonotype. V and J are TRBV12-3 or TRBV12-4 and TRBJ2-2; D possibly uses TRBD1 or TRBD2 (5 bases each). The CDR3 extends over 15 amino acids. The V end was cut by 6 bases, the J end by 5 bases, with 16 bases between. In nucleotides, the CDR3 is TGTGCCAGCAGCCAGGACGCATGGGGGACCGGGGAGCTGTTTTTT. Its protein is CASSQDAWGTGELFF.

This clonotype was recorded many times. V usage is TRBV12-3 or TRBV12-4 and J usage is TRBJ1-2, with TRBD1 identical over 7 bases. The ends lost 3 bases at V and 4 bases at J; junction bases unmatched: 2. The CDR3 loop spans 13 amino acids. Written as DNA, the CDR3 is TGTGCCAGCAGTTTGAACAGGGGCTATGGCTACACCTTC. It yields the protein CASSLNRGYGYTF.

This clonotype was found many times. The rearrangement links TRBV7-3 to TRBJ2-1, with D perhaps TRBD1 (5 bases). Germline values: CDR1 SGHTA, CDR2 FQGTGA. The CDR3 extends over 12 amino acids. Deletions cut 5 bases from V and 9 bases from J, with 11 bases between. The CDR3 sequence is CASSPSRGEQFF. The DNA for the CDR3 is TGTGCCAGCAGCCCCTCTAGGGGTGAGCAGTTCTTC.

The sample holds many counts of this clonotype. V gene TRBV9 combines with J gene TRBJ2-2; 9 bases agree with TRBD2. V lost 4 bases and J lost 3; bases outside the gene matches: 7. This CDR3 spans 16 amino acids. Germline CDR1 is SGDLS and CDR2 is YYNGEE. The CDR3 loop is CASSPSSGRYTGELFF. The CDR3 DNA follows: TGTGCCAGCAGCCCTTCAAGCGGGAGGTACACCGGGGAGCTGTTTTTT.

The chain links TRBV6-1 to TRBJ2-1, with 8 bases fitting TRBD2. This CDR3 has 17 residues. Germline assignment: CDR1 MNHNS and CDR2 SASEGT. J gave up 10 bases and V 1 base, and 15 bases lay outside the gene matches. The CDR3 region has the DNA TGTGCCAGCAGTGAAGGTATGCGGGGGGTAACGTCGGGGGAGCAGTTCTTC. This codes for CASSEGMRGVTSGEQFF.

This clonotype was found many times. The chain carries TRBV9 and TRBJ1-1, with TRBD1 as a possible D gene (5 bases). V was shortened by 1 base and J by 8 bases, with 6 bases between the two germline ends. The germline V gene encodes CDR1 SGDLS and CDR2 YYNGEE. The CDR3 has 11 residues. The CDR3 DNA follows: TGTGCCAGCAGCGTACCAGGGGAAGCTTTCTTT. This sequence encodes CASSVPGEAFF.

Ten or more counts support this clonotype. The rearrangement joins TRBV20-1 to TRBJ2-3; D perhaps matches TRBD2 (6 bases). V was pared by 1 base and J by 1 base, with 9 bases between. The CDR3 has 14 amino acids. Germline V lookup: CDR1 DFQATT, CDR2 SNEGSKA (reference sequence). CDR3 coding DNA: TGCAGTGCTAGAGCGGCTAGCGGCACAGATACGCAGTATTTT. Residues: CSARAASGTDTQYF.

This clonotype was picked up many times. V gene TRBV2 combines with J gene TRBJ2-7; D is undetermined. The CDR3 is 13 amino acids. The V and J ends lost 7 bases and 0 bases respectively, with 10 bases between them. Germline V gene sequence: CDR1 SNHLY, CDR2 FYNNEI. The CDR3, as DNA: TGTGCCAGCATCCCGAACCACTCCTACGAGCAGTACTTC. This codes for CASIPNHSYEQYF. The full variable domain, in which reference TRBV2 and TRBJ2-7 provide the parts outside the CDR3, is EPEVTQTPSHQVTQMGQEVILRCVPISNHLYFYWYRQILGQKVEFLVSFYNNEISEKSEIFDDQFSVERPDGSNFTLKIRSTKLEDSAMYFCASIPNHSYEQYFGPGTRLTVT.

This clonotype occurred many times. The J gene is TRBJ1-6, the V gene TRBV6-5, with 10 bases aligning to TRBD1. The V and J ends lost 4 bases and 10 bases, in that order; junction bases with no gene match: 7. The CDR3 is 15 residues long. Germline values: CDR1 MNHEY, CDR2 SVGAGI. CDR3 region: CASSLGQGFRSPLHF. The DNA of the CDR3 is TGTGCCAGCAGTTTGGGACAGGGGTTTCGATCACCCCTCCACTTT.

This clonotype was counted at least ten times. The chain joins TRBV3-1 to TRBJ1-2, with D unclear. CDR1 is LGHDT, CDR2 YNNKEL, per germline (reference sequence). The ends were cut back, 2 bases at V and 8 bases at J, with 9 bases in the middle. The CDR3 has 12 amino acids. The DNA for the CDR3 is TGTGCCAGCAGCCAACGAAGGGCCGGCTACACCTTC. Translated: CASSQRRAGYTF.

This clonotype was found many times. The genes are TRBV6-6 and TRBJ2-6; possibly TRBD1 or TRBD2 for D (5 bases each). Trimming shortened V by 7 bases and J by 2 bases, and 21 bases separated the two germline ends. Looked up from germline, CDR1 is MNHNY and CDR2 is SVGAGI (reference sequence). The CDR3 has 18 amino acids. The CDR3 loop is CASTDPGRILAGANVLTF. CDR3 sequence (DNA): TGTGCCAGCACCGACCCGGGACGTATTTTGGCTGGGGCCAACGTCCTGACTTTC.

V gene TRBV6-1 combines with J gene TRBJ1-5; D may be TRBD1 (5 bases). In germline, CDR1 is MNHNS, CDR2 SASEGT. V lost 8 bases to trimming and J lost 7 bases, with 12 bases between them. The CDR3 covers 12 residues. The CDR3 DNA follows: TGTGCCAGCCGGGGGGGGGGACAGCCCCAGCATTTT. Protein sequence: CASRGGGQPQHF.

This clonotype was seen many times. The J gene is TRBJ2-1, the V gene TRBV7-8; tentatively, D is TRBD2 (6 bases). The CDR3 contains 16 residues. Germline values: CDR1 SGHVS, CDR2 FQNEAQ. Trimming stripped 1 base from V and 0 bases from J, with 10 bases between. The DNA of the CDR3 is TGTGCCAGCAGCTTAGGTGTCGGGAGCTCCTACAATGAGCAGTTCTTC. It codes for CASSLGVGSSYNEQFF.

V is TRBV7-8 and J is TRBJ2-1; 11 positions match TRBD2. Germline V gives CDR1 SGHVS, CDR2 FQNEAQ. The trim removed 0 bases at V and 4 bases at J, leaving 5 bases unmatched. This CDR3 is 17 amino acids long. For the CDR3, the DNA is TGTGCCAGCAGCTTAGCCGCGGGACTAGCGGATTACAATGAGCAGTTCTTC. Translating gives CASSLAAGLADYNEQFF.